A selection of T cell receptor beta chains follows, all from one sample in a study of T cells and Merkel cell carcinoma outcomes. Here immunoSEQ multiplex PCR was the method, and the copy in TCRdb shows in-frame clones only, minus some. This table has around 990 clones, less than 95% appearing once. Sequencing was carried out using tumor tissue from Merkel cell carcinoma. These receptors all stem from a human donor with Merkel cell carcinoma. Both conserved end residues are part of each CDR3. A clone size is listed for some rows: how often the clone was seen (once, few, many), or a class if it is expanded.

>TRBV28|.
CASSLDRGMDTIYF
>TRBV30|.
CAWTLAGSQETQYF
>TRBV25-1|.
CASSPSAGSNQPQHF
>TRBV11-3|.
CASSSGASSQETQYF
>TRBV12-5|.
CASGLALRHSSGNTIYF
>TRBV27|.
CASSLIQGQGGELFF
>TRBV30|.
CAWRPVRLAGVTDTQYF
>TRBV11-2|.
CASSSTRGSGELFF
>TRBV4-1|once
CASSQVDLGFSYNEQFF
>TRBV11-2|.
CASSLVGGSADTQYF
>TRBV29-1|.
CSVEGGAGTEAFF
>TRBV6-1|.
CASSATPRSSNGYTF
>TRBV20-1|.
CSATSAIAFF
>TRBV7-3|.
CASSAYLASYDEQFF
>TRBV5-6|.
CASRRFTLNTGELFF
>TRBV7-2|.
CASSLVLGQQETQYF
>TRBV27|.
CASSLTVATNEKLFF
>TRBV5-1|.
CASRHRVGDTEAFF
>TRBV4-3|.
CASSQERLAGGLTDTQYF
>TRBV11-3|.
CASSEGVNTEAFF
>TRBV5-8|.
CASSPPAVPYQETQYF
>TRBV2|.
CASRRDSGLNMYSYEQYF
>TRBV7-9|.
CASSSLNRFGETQYF
>TRBV5-8|.
CASSLRGINEQFF
>TRBV21-1|.
CASSKYYGYTF
>TRBV27|once
CASSSGPVSYEQYF
>TRBV5-6|.
CASSLGREQFF
>TRBV9|.
CASTQPGGVKFF
>TRBV14|.
CASSLDLAKNIQYF
>TRBV6-6|.
CASSYLQGYEQYF
>TRBV11-2|.
CASSLDPRSGGTTTQNIQYF
>TRBV6-6|.
CASSYLGQGSEQYF
>TRBV5-4|once
CASSLGTSTDTQYF
>TRBV29-1|.
CSVEESVQETQYF
>TRBV7-9|.
CASSPGQRALEQYF
>TRBV30|.
CAWIWQGSPELF
>TRBV7-6|few
CASSPLEAWGRETQYF
>TRBV10-3|.
CAISVGLGNEQFF
>TRBV19|.
CASSIALQGNYEQYF
>TRBV5-1|.
CASSLKVSGQTTNYGYTF
>TRBV27|.
CASRLNSGADTQYF
>TRBV6-1|.
CASLGGQAFSVLTF
>TRBV30|.
CAWSSDYEQYF
>TRBV30|.
CAWSVGQGGNYGYTF
>TRBV7-8|.
CASSSWLRNEQFF